One and the same sample provided the 11 T cell receptor beta chains below, sequenced in a study of technical replicates of blood from several donors. The table came from immunoSEQ multiplex PCR; TCRdb's copy has only in-frame clones and leaves some out. The sample includes almost 90,000 clones, 95% of them seen just once. Sample: T cells isolated from PBMCs. The receptors originated from a human donor in good health.

V gene TRBV5-1 combines with J gene TRBJ1-2; 8 bases align to TRBD1. CDR1 SGHRS and CDR2 YFSETQ come from the germline V gene. This CDR3 region has 13 residues. The ends lost 2 bases at V and 7 bases at J; junction bases unmatched: 4. The CDR3 is CASSFDRGRGYTF. CDR3 nucleotide sequence: TGCGCCAGCAGCTTTGACAGGGGACGTGGCTACACCTTC.

This sequence joins TRBV14 and TRBJ2-5; no definite D call. The CDR3 runs to 13 residues. Germline CDR1 is SGHDN and CDR2 is FVKESK. Trimming left V 1 base short and J 7 bases short, with 10 bases between. CDR3 protein: CASSQVPTWTQYF. CDR3 nucleotides: TGTGCCAGCAGCCAAGTCCCTACTTGGACCCAGTACTTC.

V usage is TRBV4-2 and J usage is TRBJ2-5; 12 bases align to TRBD2. Looked up from germline, CDR1 is LGHNA and CDR2 is YNFKEQ. With V trimmed by 3 bases and J by 4 bases, 12 bases remained unmatched. The CDR3 runs 18 residues. CDR3 nucleotides: TGTGCCAGCAGCCACACACTCGGACTAGCGGGAATTGGAGAGACCCAGTACTTC. It specifies CASSHTLGLAGIGETQYF.

This rearrangement joins TRBV5-1 to TRBJ1-4, with D perhaps TRBD1 (5 bases). The V gene lost 9 bases and the J gene lost 6 bases, with 18 bases spanning the gap. Germline values: CDR1 SGHRS, CDR2 YFSETQ. CDR3 size: 14 residues. The DNA of the CDR3 is TGCGCCATCCGGGCCTTAGGGGCCGATGAAAAACTGTTTTTT. This translates into CAIRALGADEKLFF.

The rearrangement links TRBV6-5 to TRBJ2-5, with 7 bases lining up with TRBD1. The CDR3 sequence is 14 residues long. V shed 6 bases, J shed 0 bases, and the junction held 4 bases outside the gene matches. Per germline, CDR1 MNHEY and CDR2 SVGAGI. In DNA form, the CDR3 reads TGTGCCAGCAGGGACAGGTCGTACCAAGAGACCCAGTACTTC. This gives the protein CASRDRSYQETQYF.

This chain joins TRBV7-8 and TRBJ2-1, with 12 nucleotides matching TRBD2. Germline CDR1 reads SGHVS; CDR2 reads FQNEAQ. J gave up 8 bases and V 3 bases, and 14 bases lay outside the gene matches. The CDR3 has 18 residues. Here the CDR3 reads CASSFSKTSGRSIYEQFF. The CDR3 DNA reads as TGTGCCAGCAGCTTCTCTAAGACTAGCGGGAGAAGTATCTATGAGCAGTTCTTC.

The rearrangement links TRBV19 to TRBJ2-3, with D unresolved. Looked up from germline, CDR1 is LNHDA and CDR2 is SQIVND (reference sequence). The CDR3 has 12 residues. The CDR3 DNA is TGTGCACCCCCTCTTTGTGCGAATACGCAGTATTTT. As protein: CAPPLCANTQYF.

The V and J genes are TRBV27 and TRBJ2-7, with D perhaps TRBD2 (6 bases). Germline CDR1 is MNHEY and CDR2 is SMNVEV (reference sequence). V lost 4 bases and J lost 1, with 11 bases in between. CDR3 size: 14 residues. CDR3 coding DNA: TGTGCCAGCAGTTCCCGGGACTTATCCTACGAGCAGTACTTC. Residues: CASSSRDLSYEQYF.

This clone was picked up a small number of times. J is TRBJ2-1 and V is TRBV7-3; 8 positions match TRBD2. CDR1 SGHTA and CDR2 FQGTGA come from the germline V gene. The CDR3 is made up of 16 amino acids. The junction had 9 bases not matched to a gene; V was cut back by 1 base and J by 7 bases. Written as DNA, the CDR3 is TGTGCCAGCAGCTTAAATAGAGCGGGGGCTCGGAATGAGCAGTTCTTC. Its protein is CASSLNRAGARNEQFF. The whole variable domain, filled in from reference TRBV7-3 and TRBJ2-1, reads GAGVSQTPSNKVTEKGKYVELRCDPISGHTALYWYRQSLGQGPEFLIYFQGTGAADDSGLPNDRFFAVRPEGSVSTLKIQRTERGDSAVYLCASSLNRAGARNEQFFGPGTRLTVL.

The chain links TRBV29-1 to TRBJ2-7, with TRBD1 identical over 11 bases. Per the germline V gene, CDR1 is SQVTM and CDR2 is ANQGSEA. Losses at the gene ends were 1 base for V and 3 bases for J; bases not matched to a gene: 5. CDR3 size: 15 residues. CDR3 region: CSVEVEDRGLYEQYF. Here the CDR3 DNA reads TGCAGCGTTGAAGTTGAGGACAGGGGGCTCTACGAGCAGTACTTC.

The chain combines TRBV7-9 with TRBJ1-1; D not certain. The CDR3 has 18 amino acids. Trimming left V 5 bases short and J 4 bases short, with 26 bases between. Looked up from germline, CDR1 is SEHNR and CDR2 is FQNEAQ (reference sequence). This chain's CDR3 is CASSPRLGSGGMGTEAFF. As DNA, the CDR3 is TGTGCCAGCAGCCCCCGCCTGGGCAGCGGTGGGATGGGCACTGAAGCTTTCTTT.